This TCR beta chain was profiled in a study of T cells in localized non-small cell lung cancer. The protocol was immunoSEQ multiplex PCR, while the TCRdb copy is restricted to in-frame clones and leaves out a portion. Of roughly 30,000 clones listed, about 90% are singletons. Study conclusions and caveats: For the top 100 tumor clones, a median approximately 61 also appeared in adjacent lung. Analysis by sequencing included only one tumor region, so heterogeneity remains possible.

The junction had 10 bases not matched to a gene; V was cut back by 10 bases and J by 1 base. Germline V gene sequence: CDR1 MDHEN, CDR2 SYDVKM. This CDR3 is 16 amino acids long. As to this clone: The antigen is undetermined.

This TCR was sampled from a man aged 35 to 70 with stage II lung adenocarcinoma. The source was PBMCs, collected before any cancer treatment. This chain joins TRBV28 and TRBJ1-1; 12 positions agree with TRBD1. CDR3 nucleotide sequence: TGTGCCATCCTGCACGGGACAGGGGGCCGGAACACTGAAGCTTTCTTT. Translated, it gives CAILHGTGGRNTEAFF.